This TCR beta chain emerged from a study of Tregs in tolerant kidney transplant recipients. The CDR3 consists of 12 residues. The germline gives CDR1 LNHDA, CDR2 SQIVND (reference sequence). The V end was cut by 5 bases, the J end by 3 bases, with 8 bases between. Overall study results and limits: Some patients' samples used different primers over time, so nucleotide sequences weren't comparable.

Comments on this clone: What it recognizes is unknown.

Some clones are missing from TCRdb's copy, which holds only in-frame ones; the method was immunoSEQ multiplex PCR. The repertoire holds about 69,000 clones, with 85% to 90% as singletons. This TCR came from a human donor who received a combined kidney and bone marrow transplant. The sequencing used CD4+ T cells from blood, collected before the transplant. The chain combines TRBV19 with TRBJ2-7; tentatively, D is TRBD1 (6 bases). DNA for the CDR3: TGTGCCAGTAGTGTACAGGGCTACGAGCAGTACTTC. Its translation: CASSVQGYEQYF.